This entry concerns a single T cell receptor (beta chain). Its specificity is unknown. Primers included in the PCR were 60 Vbeta and 13 Jbeta primers. Data came from immunoSEQ multiplex PCR; TCRdb stores just in-frame clones and leaves some out. The sample lists roughly 65,000 clones, about 80% seen once, with roughly 4% in the top ten. These data are taken from a study of cytomegalovirus exposure and HLA in healthy donors. Study-wide points: Judged likely to be a sequencing artifact was a cluster of highly shared sequence variants.

V lost 4 bases, J lost 4 bases, and 7 bases stayed unmatched. Germline values: CDR1 SGHRS, CDR2 YFSETQ. The CDR3 consists of 14 residues. The sequenced sample consisted of PBMCs. The V gene is TRBV5-1, the J gene TRBJ2-7, with TRBD1 matching 8 bases. This TCR was recovered from a woman aged 25 to 39 in good health and CMV-seronegative. CDR3 in DNA: TGCGCCAGCAGCCTGACAGGGGTAGGATACGAGCAGTACTTC. Its translation: CASSLTGVGYEQYF. Drawing the rest from reference TRBV5-1 and TRBJ2-7, the complete variable domain is KAGVTQTPRYLIKTRGQQVTLSCSPISGHRSVSWYQQTPGQGLQFLFEYFSETQRNKGNFPGRFSGRQFSNSRSEMNVSTLELGDSALYLCASSLTGVGYEQYFGPGTRLTVT.